This passage covers 12 T cell receptor beta chains from one sample sequenced in a study of CD8 T cells in ankylosing spondylitis (dated by TCRdb to 2015 to 2018). The library was built by means of 5' RACE. TCRdb names Illumina HiSeq 2500 as the instrument used. Starting from the raw public reads, TCRdb applied fastp trimming at Q25, assembled clones with MiXCR and retained in-frame beta chains. Rows with a matching CDR3 protein are joined into one entry that keeps the most common DNA and genes. In all, the sample holds around 150,000 distinct CDR3 sequences, and roughly 44% of those were seen once. Together, the top ten hold about 16% of the sample. The source material was synovial fluid, either unsorted or a sorted T cell fraction (not recorded which). These receptors all come from a male donor with ankylosing spondylitis.

The chain recombines TRBV4-2 with TRBJ2-5, with no clear D. Germline CDR1 is LGHNA and CDR2 is YNFKEQ. V was cut by 2 bases and J by 5 bases, with 18 bases left in between. This CDR3 is 16 amino acids long. Here the CDR3 DNA reads TGTGCCAGCAGCCAAAGAATCTTGCCCCGACGGGAGACCCAGTACTTC. It specifies CASSQRILPRRETQYF.

There are many counts of this clonotype. The chain has TRBV20-1 and TRBJ2-7; D is unclear. The CDR3 is made up of 14 amino acids. The V end was cut by 1 base, the J end by 2 bases, with 12 bases between. CDR1 DFQATT and CDR2 SNEGSKA come from the germline V gene (reference sequence). Here the CDR3 reads CSARGVSSTYEQYF. CDR3 DNA sequence: TGCAGTGCTAGAGGGGTATCGTCGACCTACGAGCAGTACTTC.

The chain recombines TRBV20-1 with TRBJ2-4; D possibly uses TRBD1 or TRBD2 (5 bases each). Trimming pared 0 bases from V and 3 bases from J, leaving 15 bases between. The CDR3 contains 16 residues. Germline V CDR1 and CDR2: DFQATT, SNEGSKA (reference sequence). DNA for the CDR3: TGCAGTGCTAGAGACTTCGGATCGAGGGGCAAAAACATTCAGTACTTC. This translates into CSARDFGSRGKNIQYF.

V usage is TRBV27 and J usage is TRBJ2-4, with D possibly being TRBD1 or TRBD2 (5 bases each). Germline values: CDR1 MNHEY, CDR2 SMNVEV (reference sequence). CDR3 size: 14 residues. The germline V and J ends were trimmed by 4 bases and 2 bases, with 9 bases remaining between them. In DNA, the CDR3 is TGTGCCAGCAGTTCATGGGGGACCAAAAACATTCAGTACTTC. As protein: CASSSWGTKNIQYF.

The chain joins TRBV7-3 to TRBJ2-5; D could derive from TRBD1 or TRBD2 (5 bases each). Between the trimmed V and J ends, which lost 5 bases and 2 bases, there was a span of 18 bases. The CDR3 loop spans 16 amino acids. Germline-derived CDR1 and CDR2 are SGHTA and FQGTGA. This CDR3 is CASSETGTIPQETQYF. DNA for the CDR3: TGTGCCAGCAGCGAAACCGGGACCATCCCTCAAGAGACCCAGTACTTC.

In its sample, this clonotype was seen a few times. The chain combines TRBV4-3 with TRBJ2-1; D possibly uses TRBD1 or TRBD2 (5 bases each). V was trimmed by 3 bases and J by 8 bases, leaving 17 bases between them. The CDR3 runs to 15 residues. Per the germline V gene, CDR1 is LGHNA and CDR2 is YSLEER. Here the CDR3 reads CASSQLPGLGDEQFF. CDR3 nucleotide sequence: TGCGCCAGCAGCCAGCTCCCTGGGCTGGGGGATGAGCAGTTCTTC.

The V call is TRBV29-1, the J call TRBJ2-3, with TRBD2 identical over 8 bases. V lost 4 bases and J lost 3; bases outside the gene matches: 6. Germline-derived CDR1 and CDR2 are SQVTM and ANQGSEA. CDR3 length equals 14 residues. Here the CDR3 reads CSVAWRGETDTQYF. CDR3 nucleotide sequence: TGCAGCGTTGCCTGGCGGGGGGAGACAGATACGCAGTATTTT.

This clonotype was counted between two and nine times. The chain has TRBV9 and TRBJ1-1; 12 bases match TRBD1. V dropped 3 bases and J dropped 0; count of bases not matched to a gene: 3. The length of the CDR3 is 16 residues. Germline V gives CDR1 SGDLS, CDR2 YYNGEE. The chain's CDR3 is CASSEGTGGVNTEAFF. CDR3 in DNA: TGTGCCAGCAGCGAGGGGACAGGGGGCGTGAACACTGAAGCTTTCTTT. The full variable domain, rest sourced from reference TRBV9 and TRBJ1-1, is DSGVTQTPKHLITATGQRVTLRCSPRSGDLSVYWYQQSLDQGLQFLIQYYNGEERAKGNILERFSAQQFPDLHSELNLSSLELGDSALYFCASSEGTGGVNTEAFFGQGTRLTVV.

The table lists this clonotype with a few counts. The chain couples TRBV28 to TRBJ2-1; D is unclear. The V and J ends lost 10 bases and 5 bases respectively, with 21 bases between them. This CDR3 spans 15 amino acids. Germline assignment: CDR1 MDHEN and CDR2 SYDVKM. Here the CDR3 reads CATSPALPRDNEQFF. Written as DNA, the CDR3 is TGTGCCACCTCGCCCGCGCTGCCTCGAGACAATGAGCAGTTCTTC.

In nucleotides, the CDR3 is TGTGCCAGCAGTTCGAGACAGGGGGAAACCTCCCCCCTCCACTTT. It encodes CASSSRQGETSPLHF. The chain links TRBV28 to TRBJ1-6; 9 nucleotides match TRBD1. After removal of 4 bases from V and 13 bases from J, the junction contained 11 bases not matched to a gene. The CDR3 contains 15 residues. The germline CDR1 and CDR2 sequences are MDHEN and SYDVKM.

The chain carries TRBV7-9 and TRBJ1-6; no clear D gene. Germline values: CDR1 SEHNR, CDR2 FQNEAQ (reference sequence). CDR3 length: 16 residues. The ends were cut back, 7 bases at V and 0 bases at J, with 13 bases in the middle. CDR3 protein: CASTPVAGSYNSPLHF. For the CDR3, the DNA is TGTGCCAGCACCCCGGTGGCGGGCTCCTATAATTCACCCCTCCACTTT.

This clonotype came up a few times. V and J are TRBV29-1 and TRBJ2-1; no reliable D call. V dropped 5 bases and J dropped 8 bases, with 7 bases sitting between them. The CDR3 extends over 10 amino acids. The germline gives CDR1 SQVTM, CDR2 ANQGSEA. CDR3 protein: CSVLAHEQFF. The DNA for the CDR3 is TGCAGCGTTCTCGCACATGAGCAGTTCTTC.